Listed below are T cell receptor beta chains from one sample, sequenced in a study of T cell repertoires in aging, cancer and after chemotherapy. TCRdb independently ran MiXCR on the multiplex PCR reads; one entry per CDR3 protein. The table includes some 3,600 distinct CDR3 sequences, 28% detected once. Material: blood. The source is a human donor with a solid tumor. Both conserved end residues are part of each CDR3. Each record gives: V gene, J gene, clone size, D gene, CDR3 DNA, CDR3 protein. The D gene is left open where the match is weak. Only part of the rows carry a size: once, few, many, or a class if the clone is expanded.

V gene: TRBV7-9; J gene: TRBJ1-1; clone size: few; D gene: -; CDR3 DNA: TGTGCCAGCACCGACCGGGGGCGGAACACTGAAGCTTTCTTT; CDR3 protein: CASTDRGRNTEAFF
V gene: TRBV30; J gene: TRBJ1-4; clone size: few; D gene: TRBD1; CDR3 DNA: TGTGCCTGGAGTGAATCACCCGGGACAGCCACGGGGAAACTGTTTTTT; CDR3 protein: CAWSESPGTATGKLFF
V gene: TRBV20-1; J gene: TRBJ2-5; clone size: -; D gene: TRBD2; CDR3 DNA: TGCAGTGTAGGAATGGTGGCGGGGGTTCGTGAGACCCAGTACTTC; CDR3 protein: CSVGMVAGVRETQYF
V gene: TRBV18; J gene: TRBJ1-4; clone size: -; D gene: -; CDR3 DNA: TGTGCCAGCTCACCGGGGAGGGTTCGAGAAAAACTGTTTTTT; CDR3 protein: CASSPGRVREKLFF
V gene: TRBV27; J gene: TRBJ1-5; clone size: few; D gene: TRBD1; CDR3 DNA: TGTGCCAGCAGGTTCGCATACAGGGGGCATCAGCCCCAGCATTTT; CDR3 protein: CASRFAYRGHQPQHF
V gene: TRBV19; J gene: TRBJ2-7; clone size: medium-sized; D gene: TRBD1; CDR3 DNA: TGTGCCAGCACATCCGGGACAGGTCTTCACGAGCAGTACTTC; CDR3 protein: CASTSGTGLHEQYF
V gene: TRBV20-1; J gene: TRBJ2-7; clone size: -; D gene: -; CDR3 DNA: TGCAGTGCTGAGGTAAGGCCCCGAAGCCGAGACGAGCAGTACTTC; CDR3 protein: CSAEVRPRSRDEQYF
V gene: TRBV20-1; J gene: TRBJ2-1; clone size: -; D gene: -; CDR3 DNA: TGCAGTGCAGACACCCTATTTGGTGAGCAGTTCTTC; CDR3 protein: CSADTLFGEQFF
V gene: TRBV6-5; J gene: TRBJ2-6; clone size: medium-sized; D gene: -; CDR3 DNA: TGTGCCAGCAGTTACTCGACGGGGTTGAGCTCTGGGGCCAACGTCCTGACTTTC; CDR3 protein: CASSYSTGLSSGANVLTF
V gene: TRBV5-1; J gene: TRBJ2-5; clone size: -; D gene: TRBD1; CDR3 DNA: TGCGCCAGCAGCCCTTCCTTAACAGGGGGCGTAGAGACCCAGTACTTC; CDR3 protein: CASSPSLTGGVETQYF
V gene: TRBV19; J gene: TRBJ1-1; clone size: medium-sized; D gene: -; CDR3 DNA: TGTGCCAGTAGTATACGGGGGACTGAAGCTTTCTTT; CDR3 protein: CASSIRGTEAFF
V gene: TRBV29-1; J gene: TRBJ1-1; clone size: medium-sized; D gene: TRBD1; CDR3 DNA: TGCAGCGTTGAAGGGGACAGCGGTGAAGCTTTCTTT; CDR3 protein: CSVEGDSGEAFF
V gene: TRBV7-2; J gene: TRBJ2-1; clone size: few; D gene: -; CDR3 DNA: TGTGCCAGCAGCTTATCGTCGGCTTTAGCCTACAATGAGCAGTTCTTC; CDR3 protein: CASSLSSALAYNEQFF
V gene: TRBV4-3; J gene: TRBJ2-3; clone size: -; D gene: -; CDR3 DNA: TGCGCCAGCAGCCAAAGCCGGGACACCGGCACAGATACGCAGTATTTT; CDR3 protein: CASSQSRDTGTDTQYF
V gene: TRBV6-5; J gene: TRBJ1-1; clone size: medium-sized; D gene: TRBD1; CDR3 DNA: TGTGCCAGCAGCTCAGGGGGCAGGTATACGAGGACTGAAGCTTTCTTT; CDR3 protein: CASSSGGRYTRTEAFF
V gene: TRBV5-1; J gene: TRBJ1-1; clone size: few; D gene: -; CDR3 DNA: TGCGCCAGCAGTGGGGGCCGGGGCACTGAAGCTTTCTTT; CDR3 protein: CASSGGRGTEAFF
V gene: TRBV24-1; J gene: TRBJ1-5; clone size: few; D gene: -; CDR3 DNA: TGTGCCACCAGTGTTACAGGGAGTCAGCCCCAGCATTTT; CDR3 protein: CATSVTGSQPQHF